This is a list of T cell receptor beta chains from one sample in a study of Ad26.COV2.S vaccination and SARS-CoV-2 variants. The table came from immunoSEQ multiplex PCR; TCRdb's copy has only in-frame clones and leaves some out. This table has 250,000 to 300,000 clones, around 87% appearing once. This specimen was peripheral blood, taken in a trial of Ad26.COV2.S vaccine versus placebo. The source is a person aged 18 to 65 who received the Ad26.COV2.S COVID-19 vaccine or a placebo. Both conserved end residues are part of each CDR3. Fields, in order: clone size, J gene, D gene, V gene, CDR3 protein, CDR3 DNA. A D gene is named only where the DNA matches it firmly. Only part of the rows carry a size: once, few, many, or a class if the clone is expanded.

. TRBJ1-5 . TRBV6-5 CASSRGGASNQPQHF TGTGCCAGCAGTCGGGGAGGGGCGAGCAATCAGCCCCAGCATTTT
. TRBJ2-2 . TRBV30 CAWSLGTGELFF TGTGCCTGGAGTCTGGGGACCGGGGAGCTGTTTTTT
once TRBJ1-4 . TRBV5-4 CASSPRTSTNEKLFF TGTGCCAGCAGTCCTCGGACATCAACTAATGAAAAACTGTTTTTT
once TRBJ2-7 TRBD2 TRBV5-1 CASSYLADSSYEQYF TGCGCCAGCAGCTACCTAGCGGATAGCTCCTACGAGCAGTACTTC
. TRBJ2-6 TRBD2 TRBV5-1 CASSLVAGGPSTGANVLTF TGCGCCAGCAGCTTGGTAGCGGGGGGGCCATCTACCGGGGCCAACGTCCTGACTTTC
. TRBJ2-7 . TRBV5-6 CASSLGGALGEQYF TGTGCCAGCAGCTTGGGAGGGGCGCTAGGTGAGCAGTACTTC
. TRBJ1-2 TRBD1 TRBV7-9 CASSLRGTGGGSYTF TGTGCCAGCAGCTTAAGGGGGACAGGGGGCGGAAGCTACACCTTC
. TRBJ2-7 TRBD2 TRBV20-1 CSASGLAGGGYEQYF TGCAGTGCTAGTGGGCTAGCGGGAGGGGGTTACGAGCAGTACTTC
once TRBJ1-6 TRBD1 TRBV5-1 CASSPGQDNSPLHF TGCGCCAGCAGCCCGGGACAGGATAATTCACCCCTCCACTTT
. TRBJ1-3 TRBD1 TRBV11-2 CASTGQGRNTIYF TGTGCCAGCACCGGACAGGGGAGAAACACCATATATTTT
. TRBJ2-3 . TRBV5-1 CASSPGRAASTDTQYF TGCGCCAGCAGCCCCGGCAGAGCGGCAAGCACAGATACGCAGTATTTT
few TRBJ1-2 TRBD1 TRBV5-4 CAGRIGTGPDGYTF TGTGCCGGGCGGATTGGGACAGGGCCGGATGGCTACACCTTC
. TRBJ1-2 . TRBV7-8 CASSADRRALNYGYTF TGTGCCAGCAGCGCCGACAGGCGCGCACTTAACTATGGCTACACCTTC
. TRBJ1-4 . TRBV6-5 CASSYSRGANEKLFF TGTGCCAGCAGTTACAGCAGGGGTGCTAATGAAAAACTGTTTTTT
. TRBJ1-1 TRBD1 TRBV5-1 CASSRQGTEAFF TGCGCCAGCAGCCGACAGGGGACTGAAGCTTTCTTT
once TRBJ2-2 TRBD2 TRBV7-2 CASSLSWAGGGFTGELFF TGTGCCAGCAGCTTATCTTGGGCGGGCGGGGGGTTCACCGGGGAGCTGTTTTTT
. TRBJ2-7 TRBD2 TRBV2 CASSANNGRTYEQYF TGTGCCAGCAGTGCCAACAACGGGAGGACTTACGAGCAGTACTTC
. TRBJ1-5 . TRBV23-1 CASSQSIWDLHQPQHF TGCGCCAGCAGTCAATCGATATGGGACCTTCATCAGCCCCAGCATTTT
once TRBJ2-2 TRBD2 TRBV9 CASSAGLLRSGELFF TGTGCCAGCAGCGCGGGACTACTCAGGTCCGGGGAGCTGTTTTTT
. TRBJ2-5 . TRBV5-4 CASSSTGIRETQYF TGTGCCAGCAGCAGTACAGGGATACGAGAGACCCAGTACTTC
. TRBJ1-1 . TRBV7-3 CASSLGGGENTEAFF TGTGCCAGCAGCTTGGGGGGCGGCGAGAACACTGAAGCTTTCTTT
. TRBJ2-7 TRBD1 TRBV5-4 CASSSTGVEQYF TGTGCCAGCAGCTCGACAGGGGTCGAGCAGTACTTC
. TRBJ2-7 . TRBV19 CASSKSSYEQYF TGTGCCAGTAGTAAAAGTTCCTACGAGCAGTACTTC
. TRBJ1-5 . TRBV3-1/TRBV3-2 CASSQGGPGNQPQHF TGTGCCAGCAGCCAAGGAGGTCCCGGCAATCAGCCCCAGCATTTT
once TRBJ2-3 . TRBV4-1 CASSQDRLLGTQYF TGCGCCAGCAGCCAAGATCGCCTATTGGGTACGCAGTATTTT
. TRBJ1-1 . TRBV3-1/TRBV3-2 CASSQDPQTTEAFF TGTGCCAGCAGCCAAGATCCCCAGACCACTGAAGCTTTCTTT
few TRBJ1-1 TRBD1 TRBV4-1 CASSILGQKNTEAFF TGCGCCAGCAGCATATTGGGACAGAAGAACACTGAAGCTTTCTTT
. TRBJ1-6 . TRBV21-1 CASSKDPGKSSYNSPLHF TGTGCCAGCAGCAAAGACCCGGGGAAGAGCTCCTATAATTCACCCCTCCACTTT
. TRBJ1-4 TRBD1 TRBV19 CASFSGQGRGIIEKLFF TGTGCCAGTTTTTCCGGACAGGGAAGAGGTATCATTGAAAAACTGTTTTTT
once TRBJ1-2 . TRBV30 CAWSAGNYGYTF TGTGCCTGGAGTGCAGGGAACTATGGCTACACCTTC
. TRBJ1-2 . TRBV7-9 CASTTNEDGYTF TGTGCCAGCACCACCAACGAGGATGGCTACACCTTC
. TRBJ1-2 . TRBV30 CAWSPPRERPYGYTF TGTGCCTGGAGTCCCCCCAGGGAACGGCCGTATGGCTACACCTTC
. TRBJ1-5 . TRBV4-3 CASSQGLGERQPQHF TGCGCCAGCAGCCAAGGACTGGGGGAGAGGCAGCCCCAGCATTTT
. TRBJ2-7 TRBD2 TRBV7-2 CASSFGTSGRDSPYEQYF TGTGCCAGCAGCTTTGGGACTAGCGGTCGAGACTCCCCCTACGAGCAGTACTTC
once TRBJ2-1 TRBD1 TRBV19 CATVPGQAPAYNEQFF TGTGCCACCGTCCCGGGACAGGCCCCTGCCTACAATGAGCAGTTCTTC
once TRBJ1-1 TRBD1 TRBV11-3 CASSPGTGEAFF TGTGCCAGCAGCCCCGGGACAGGAGAAGCTTTCTTT
. TRBJ1-1 . TRBV20-1 CSASSRGGRANTEAFF TGCAGTGCTAGTAGTAGGGGAGGTCGGGCGAACACTGAAGCTTTCTTT
. TRBJ2-5 . TRBV3-1/TRBV3-2 CASTSSRQETQYF TGTGCCAGCACCTCTTCGAGGCAAGAGACCCAGTACTTC